These 3 T cell receptor beta chains share one sample of origin, sequenced in a study of blood T cell repertoires in COVID-19. The repertoire was sequenced with immunoSEQ multiplex PCR; TCRdb's copy has only in-frame clones and lacks some. The sample includes a few hundred thousand clones, over 75% of them seen just once. The sample comprised PBMCs or T cells enriched from blood (not recorded which). Receptors originate from a man aged 30 to 39 in a cohort exposed to, infected with or recovered from COVID-19 (not recorded which).

This sequence joins TRBV7-8 and TRBJ2-5; weak D call: TRBD1 (6 bases). CDR3 size: 15 residues. Germline CDR1 is SGHVS and CDR2 is FQNEAQ. With 6 bases removed from V and 2 bases from J, the gap between germline ends came to 16 bases. The CDR3 protein is CASRKSRGWQETQYF. The CDR3 nucleotides are TGTGCCAGCAGAAAAAGCAGGGGCTGGCAAGAGACCCAGTACTTC.

As DNA, the CDR3 is TGTGCCAGCAGTTTTACTCTTCCACACGAGCAGTACTTC. Amino acids: CASSFTLPHEQYF. This chain joins TRBV28 and TRBJ2-7; no clear D gene. The CDR3 spans 13 residues. V was pared by 3 bases and J by 5 bases, with 11 bases between. Per the germline V gene, CDR1 is MDHEN and CDR2 is SYDVKM.

This chain links TRBV6-5 with TRBJ1-1, with a weak D call TRBD1 (6 bases). Trimming shortened V by 6 bases and J by 0 bases, and 11 bases separated the two germline ends. The CDR3 runs 14 residues. Germline V gives CDR1 MNHEY, CDR2 SVGAGI. In DNA form, the CDR3 reads TGTGCCAGCAGCAACGGGGGGCTGAACACTGAAGCTTTCTTT. It specifies CASSNGGLNTEAFF.